This is a list of T cell receptor beta chains from one sample in a study of tumor-infiltrating lymphocytes in primary liver carcinoma. One entry per CDR3 protein, called by TCRdb with MiXCR from the multiplex PCR reads. The table lists roughly 80,000 distinct CDR3 sequences, about 75% of them singletons. The specimen was tumor-adjacent normal liver tissue. The receptors come from a man aged 35 to 55 with primary liver carcinoma and hepatitis B virus infection. CDR3s include the opening cysteine and the closing phenylalanine or tryptophan. The order of the fields is V gene, D gene, J gene, clone size, CDR3 protein, CDR3 DNA. The D gene is left open where the match is weak. Some rows have no size entry. The others give once, few or many, or a class for an expanded clone.

v_gene: TRBV5-1; d_gene: -; j_gene: TRBJ2-3; abundance: many; CDR3aa: CASSRGTSTDTQYF; CDR3nt: TGCGCCAGCAGCCGGGGAACTAGCACAGATACGCAGTATTTT
v_gene: TRBV11-2; d_gene: -; j_gene: TRBJ2-5; abundance: -; CDR3aa: CDSSRTPGGGKETQYF; CDR3nt: TGTGACAGCAGCCGAACTCCTGGCGGAGGGAAAGAGACCCAGTACTTC
v_gene: TRBV6-1; d_gene: -; j_gene: TRBJ2-1; abundance: few; CDR3aa: CAISVTGSSYNEQFF; CDR3nt: TGTGCCATCAGCGTGACGGGGAGCTCCTACAATGAGCAGTTCTTC
v_gene: TRBV7-2; d_gene: -; j_gene: TRBJ2-3; abundance: -; CDR3aa: CACSPGLLGTQYF; CDR3nt: TGTGCCTGCAGCCCGGGACTGCTGGGTACGCAGTATTTT
v_gene: TRBV4-3; d_gene: TRBD2; j_gene: TRBJ2-7; abundance: -; CDR3aa: CAGRQAASGVSYEQYF; CDR3nt: TGTGCCGGCAGACAAGCGGCTAGCGGGGTTTCATACGAGCAGTACTTC
v_gene: TRBV29-1; d_gene: -; j_gene: TRBJ1-5; abundance: -; CDR3aa: CSVGQGNQPHHF; CDR3nt: -
v_gene: TRBV6-6; d_gene: TRBD1; j_gene: TRBJ1-5; abundance: many; CDR3aa: CASSWVQGADSNQPQHF; CDR3nt: TGTGCCAGCAGTTGGGTTCAGGGGGCGGATAGCAATCAGCCCCAGCATTTT
v_gene: TRBV28; d_gene: -; j_gene: TRBJ1-5; abundance: many; CDR3aa: CASSQGPSNQPQHF; CDR3nt: TGTGCCAGCAGTCAGGGGCCTAGCAATCAGCCCCAGCATTTT
v_gene: TRBV12-3/TRBV12-4; d_gene: TRBD1; j_gene: TRBJ1-1; abundance: -; CDR3aa: CASSLRDRSDMDAEAFF; CDR3nt: TGTGCCAGCAGTCTCCGGGACAGGAGCGACATGGACGCTGAAGCTTTCTTT
v_gene: TRBV7-8; d_gene: -; j_gene: TRBJ2-1; abundance: -; CDR3aa: CTSSLLGGSRRTNEQFF; CDR3nt: TGTACCAGCAGCTTGTTGGGGGGTAGCAGGAGAACCAATGAGCAGTTCTTC
v_gene: TRBV6-5; d_gene: TRBD1; j_gene: TRBJ1-6; abundance: many; CDR3aa: CASSFTLDRTYNSPLHF; CDR3nt: TGTGCCAGCAGTTTCACCCTGGACAGGACATATAATTCACCCCTCCACTTT
v_gene: TRBV11-3; d_gene: TRBD2; j_gene: TRBJ2-1; abundance: -; CDR3aa: CASSHPNGGINEQFF; CDR3nt: TGTGCCAGCAGCCACCCTAACGGGGGGATCAATGAGCAGTTCTTC
v_gene: TRBV6-1; d_gene: TRBD1; j_gene: TRBJ2-2; abundance: once; CDR3aa: CASNEGRQGDTTGELFF; CDR3nt: TGTGCCAGCAACGAAGGGAGACAGGGGGATACCACCGGGGAGCTGTTTTTT
v_gene: TRBV6-5; d_gene: -; j_gene: TRBJ2-3; abundance: -; CDR3aa: CASSYSGASTDTQYF; CDR3nt: TGTGCCAGCAGTTACTCCGGGGCTAGCACAGATACACAGTATTTT
v_gene: TRBV30; d_gene: -; j_gene: TRBJ2-2; abundance: many; CDR3aa: CAWSGAGQFPGELFF; CDR3nt: TGTGCCTGGAGTGGGGCAGGCCAATTCCCCGGGGAGCTGTTTTTT
v_gene: TRBV6-6; d_gene: -; j_gene: TRBJ2-5; abundance: -; CDR3aa: CASSLTSPIALETQYF; CDR3nt: TGTGCCAGCAGTTTGACATCCCCTATTGCCCTAGAGACCCAGTACTTC
v_gene: TRBV11-2; d_gene: -; j_gene: TRBJ1-2; abundance: -; CDR3aa: CASSLLGWLNYGYTF; CDR3nt: TGTGCCAGCAGCTTACTAGGATGGCTAAACTATGGCTACACCTTC
v_gene: TRBV11-3; d_gene: -; j_gene: TRBJ2-1; abundance: -; CDR3aa: CDSSAGIREINGQFF; CDR3nt: TGTGACAGCAGCGCCGGGATTAGAGAGATTAATGGGCAGTTCTTC
v_gene: TRBV14; d_gene: -; j_gene: TRBJ2-7; abundance: few; CDR3aa: CASSQDKSYEQYF; CDR3nt: TGTGCCAGCAGCCAAGACAAGTCCTACGAGCAGTACTTC
v_gene: TRBV7-9; d_gene: TRBD1; j_gene: TRBJ2-7; abundance: many; CDR3aa: CASGTGPYEQYF; CDR3nt: TGTGCCAGCGGGACAGGCCCCTACGAGCAGTACTTC
v_gene: TRBV12-3/TRBV12-4; d_gene: -; j_gene: TRBJ1-1; abundance: -; CDR3aa: CASRRRTEENTEVFF; CDR3nt: TGTGCCAGCCGACGAAGGACAGAGGAAAACACTGAAGTTTTCTTT
v_gene: TRBV7-9; d_gene: -; j_gene: TRBJ2-1; abundance: -; CDR3aa: CASSPRGPDNEQFF; CDR3nt: TGTGCCAGCAGCCCAAGGGGACCTGACAATGAGCAGTTCTTC
v_gene: TRBV6-1; d_gene: -; j_gene: TRBJ2-3; abundance: few; CDR3aa: CASSGLVGGPDTQYF; CDR3nt: TGTGCCAGTAGTGGCCTAGTGGGAGGTCCAGATACGCAGTATTTT
v_gene: TRBV27; d_gene: -; j_gene: TRBJ2-6; abundance: once; CDR3aa: CASSYDRGGANVLTF; CDR3nt: TGTGCCAGCAGCTACGACAGAGGTGGGGCCAACGTCCTGACTTTC
v_gene: TRBV4-2; d_gene: -; j_gene: TRBJ1-1; abundance: -; CDR3aa: CVSSLQQGSITEAFF; CDR3nt: TGTGTCAGCAGCCTTCAACAGGGATCGATCACTGAAGCTTTCTTT
v_gene: TRBV4-1; d_gene: -; j_gene: TRBJ2-7; abundance: many; CDR3aa: CASSQDRTGATLEQYF; CDR3nt: TGCGCCAGCAGCCAAGATCGAACAGGTGCCACCCTCGAGCAGTACTTC
v_gene: TRBV7-9; d_gene: TRBD2; j_gene: TRBJ2-3; abundance: once; CDR3aa: CASSWPPGLAGGPTSDMQYF; CDR3nt: TGTGCCAGCAGCTGGCCCCCGGGACTAGCGGGGGGGCCGACTTCAGATATGCAGTATTTT
v_gene: TRBV20-1; d_gene: -; j_gene: TRBJ2-7; abundance: -; CDR3aa: CSARIPGSYEQYF; CDR3nt: TGCAGCGCTAGGATACCAGGGTCCTACGAGCAGTACTTC
v_gene: TRBV2; d_gene: -; j_gene: TRBJ1-1; abundance: few; CDR3aa: CASSEAENTEAFF; CDR3nt: TGTGCCAGCAGTGAAGCCGAGAACACTGAAGCTTTCTTT
v_gene: TRBV7-8; d_gene: -; j_gene: TRBJ2-5; abundance: many; CDR3aa: CASSGHWETQYF; CDR3nt: TGTGCCAGCAGCGGACATTGGGAGACCCAGTACTTC
v_gene: TRBV7-9; d_gene: -; j_gene: TRBJ2-1; abundance: -; CDR3aa: CASSLAMKYNEQFF; CDR3nt: TGTGCCAGCAGCTTGGCGATGAAGTACAATGAGCAGTTCTTC
v_gene: TRBV6-1; d_gene: TRBD1; j_gene: TRBJ2-1; abundance: -; CDR3aa: CASSIGTGTRNEQFF; CDR3nt: TGTGCCAGCAGCATCGGGACAGGGACTCGCAATGAGCAGTTCTTC
v_gene: TRBV2; d_gene: -; j_gene: TRBJ2-7; abundance: -; CDR3aa: CAIISSVYGQYF; CDR3nt: TGTGCCATCATAAGCAGCGTATACGGGCAGTACTTC
v_gene: TRBV6-2/TRBV6-3; d_gene: TRBD1; j_gene: TRBJ2-5; abundance: few; CDR3aa: CACSTRLRQGRQETQHF; CDR3nt: TGTGCCTGCAGCACGCGCCTCAGACAGGGGCGACAAGAGACCCAGCACTTC
v_gene: TRBV29-1; d_gene: TRBD1; j_gene: TRBJ1-1; abundance: many; CDR3aa: CSVEARQGQSEAFF; CDR3nt: TGCAGCGTTGAAGCTCGCCAGGGACAGAGTGAAGCTTTCTTT
v_gene: TRBV10-1; d_gene: -; j_gene: TRBJ2-3; abundance: -; CDR3aa: CASSNPGVGADTQYF; CDR3nt: TGCGCCAGCAGTAATCCGGGAGTTGGCGCAGATACGCAGTATTTT
v_gene: TRBV2; d_gene: TRBD2; j_gene: TRBJ2-3; abundance: -; CDR3aa: CATLGRGGQDTQYF; CDR3nt: TGTGCCACACTTGGGCGGGGGGGCCAAGATACGCAGTATTTT
v_gene: TRBV29-1; d_gene: -; j_gene: TRBJ1-1; abundance: -; CDR3aa: CNVLDTEAIF; CDR3nt: TGCAACGTACTTGACACTGAAGCTATCTTT
v_gene: TRBV11-2; d_gene: TRBD1; j_gene: TRBJ1-4; abundance: many; CDR3aa: CASSATTGFGNEKLFF; CDR3nt: TGTGCCAGCAGCGCCACGACAGGGTTTGGTAATGAAAAACTGTTTTTT
v_gene: TRBV29-1; d_gene: -; j_gene: TRBJ1-1; abundance: many; CDR3aa: CSVELQGGRENTEAFF; CDR3nt: TGCAGCGTTGAGCTCCAAGGGGGACGGGAGAACACTGAAGCTTTCTTT
v_gene: TRBV10-1; d_gene: TRBD2; j_gene: TRBJ2-5; abundance: -; CDR3aa: CANSHTRAGETQCF; CDR3nt: TGCGCCAACAGCCATACTAGGGCGGGAGAGACCCAGTGCTTC